This T cell receptor beta chain was sequenced in a study of Graves' ophthalmopathy and Graves' hyperthyroidism. In the study overall: Hyperthyroidism was classified as stable if no ophthalmopathy occurred within 18 months of follow-up.

Transcripts of RNA were the source for amplifying TCR beta CDR3 regions. The first-round RT-PCR employed HTBI primers together with the Qiagen OneStep RT-PCR kit. A multiplex PCR was then performed as the second round. Via MiXCR, TCRdb re-called the multiplex PCR reads, giving one row per CDR3 protein. The data hold approximately 540,000 distinct CDR3 sequences, with 39% observed a single time. This clonotype was recorded a few times. The antigen is unknown. Only newly diagnosed hyperthyroidism patients aged 18 to 65, with under 2 months' duration, were enrolled. Whole-study findings and limits: The model forecast ophthalmopathy progression, reaching about 70% sensitivity and 72.22% specificity. Blood also contained most of the expanded thyroid clonotypes above 0.001 frequency.

V was shortened by 4 bases and J by 3 bases, with 6 bases between the two germline ends. Germline values: CDR1 ENHRY, CDR2 SYGVKD. The CDR3 is 12 residues long. The sequence was collected from an adult man with Graves' hyperthyroidism. This chain uses TRBV10-3 with TRBJ1-1; unclear D gene. The sample taken for sequencing was peripheral blood or thyroid tissue (not recorded which). In DNA, the CDR3 is TGTGCCATCAGTGGCCGGGACACTGAAGCTTTCTTT. This sequence encodes CAISGRDTEAFF.